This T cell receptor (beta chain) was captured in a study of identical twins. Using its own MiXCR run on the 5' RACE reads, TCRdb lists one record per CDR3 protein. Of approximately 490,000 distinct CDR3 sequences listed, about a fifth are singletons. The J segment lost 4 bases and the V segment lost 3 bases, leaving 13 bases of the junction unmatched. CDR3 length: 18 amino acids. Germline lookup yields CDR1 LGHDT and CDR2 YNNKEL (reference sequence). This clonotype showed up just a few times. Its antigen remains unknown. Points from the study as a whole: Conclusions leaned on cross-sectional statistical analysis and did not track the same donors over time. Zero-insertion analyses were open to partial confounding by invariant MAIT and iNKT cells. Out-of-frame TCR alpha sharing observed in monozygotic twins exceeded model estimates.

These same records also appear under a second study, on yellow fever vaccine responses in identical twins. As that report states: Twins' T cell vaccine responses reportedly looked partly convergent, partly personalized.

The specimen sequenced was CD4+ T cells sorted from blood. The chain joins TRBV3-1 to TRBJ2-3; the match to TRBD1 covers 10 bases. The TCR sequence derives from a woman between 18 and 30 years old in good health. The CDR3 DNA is TGTGCCAGCAGCCAGAAACACGGACAGGGGGTTTTGGCAGATACGCAGTATTTT. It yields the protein CASSQKHGQGVLADTQYF.